This T cell receptor beta chain was recovered during a study of OX40 agonist ivuxolimab in advanced cancers. Study-wide background: A mean age of 60 years, range roughly 20 to 79, was recorded, and around 85% were male. Study-level findings and limits: Doses of 0.1 to 3.0 mg/kg were accompanied by clonal expansion of CD4+ and CD8+ blood T cells by week 6. Researchers did not determine the expanded peripheral T cells' antigen specificity.

From germline, CDR1 is MNHEY and CDR2 SMNVEV (reference sequence). Trimming shortened V by 3 bases and J by 1 base, and 21 bases separated the two germline ends. This CDR3 has 19 residues. This clone came up once. Antigen: not known. Sampling of blood occurred at baseline, cycle 4 day 1, and cycle 7 day 1. Some clones are missing from TCRdb's copy, which holds only in-frame ones; the method was immunoSEQ multiplex PCR. This table holds tens of thousands of clones, roughly 84% found once. This receptor was identified in an adult with an advanced solid tumor such as melanoma, head and neck, liver or kidney cancer. This specimen consisted of CD4+ or CD8+ T cells sorted from blood, obtained in a trial of the OX40 agonist ivuxolimab. This chain connects TRBV27 to TRBJ2-2; perhaps TRBD1 as D (6 bases). The CDR3 loop is CASSFRRSGVKQNTGELFF. Written as DNA, the CDR3 is TGTGCCAGCAGTTTTCGTCGGTCAGGGGTAAAGCAGAACACCGGGGAGCTGTTTTTT.